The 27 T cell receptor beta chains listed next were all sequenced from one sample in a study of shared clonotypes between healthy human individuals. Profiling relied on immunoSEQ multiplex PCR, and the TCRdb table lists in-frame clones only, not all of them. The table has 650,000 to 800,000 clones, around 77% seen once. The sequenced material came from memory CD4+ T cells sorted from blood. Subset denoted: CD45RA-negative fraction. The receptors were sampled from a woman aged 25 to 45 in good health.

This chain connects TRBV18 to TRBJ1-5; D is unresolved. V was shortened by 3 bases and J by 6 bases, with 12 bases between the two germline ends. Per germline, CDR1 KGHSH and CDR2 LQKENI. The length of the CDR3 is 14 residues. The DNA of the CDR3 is TGTGCCAGCTCACCGACACGCGCATTTCAGCCCCAGCATTTT. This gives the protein CASSPTRAFQPQHF.

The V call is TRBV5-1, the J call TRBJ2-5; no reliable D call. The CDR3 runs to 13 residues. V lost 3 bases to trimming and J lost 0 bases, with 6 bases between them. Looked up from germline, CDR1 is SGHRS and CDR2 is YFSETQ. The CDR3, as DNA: TGCGCCAGCAGCTCCAACAACCAAGAGACCCAGTACTTC. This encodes CASSSNNQETQYF.

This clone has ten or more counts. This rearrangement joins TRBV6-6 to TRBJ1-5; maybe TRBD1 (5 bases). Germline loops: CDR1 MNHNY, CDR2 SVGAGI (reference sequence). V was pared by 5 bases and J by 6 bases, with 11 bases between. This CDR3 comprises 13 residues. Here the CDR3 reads CASSLFQGQPQHF. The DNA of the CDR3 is TGTGCCAGCAGTCTATTCCAGGGTCAGCCCCAGCATTTT.

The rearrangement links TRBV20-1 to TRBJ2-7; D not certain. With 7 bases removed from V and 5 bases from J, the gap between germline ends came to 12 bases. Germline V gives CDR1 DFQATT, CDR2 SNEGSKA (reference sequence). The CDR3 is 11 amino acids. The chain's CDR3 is CSVQTENEQYF. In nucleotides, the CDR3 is TGCAGTGTTCAGACTGAGAACGAGCAGTACTTC.

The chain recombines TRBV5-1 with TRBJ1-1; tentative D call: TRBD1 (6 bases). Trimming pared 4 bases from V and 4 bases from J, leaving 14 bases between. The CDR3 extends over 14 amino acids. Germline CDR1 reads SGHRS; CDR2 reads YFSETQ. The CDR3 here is CASSAKGGATEAFF. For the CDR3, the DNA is TGCGCCAGCAGCGCCAAGGGGGGGGCCACTGAAGCTTTCTTT.

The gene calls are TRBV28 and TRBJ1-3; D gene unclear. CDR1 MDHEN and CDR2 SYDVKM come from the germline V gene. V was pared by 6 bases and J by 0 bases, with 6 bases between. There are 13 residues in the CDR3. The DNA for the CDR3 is TGTGCCAGCAGGACCGGCTCTGGAAACACCATATATTTT. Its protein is CASRTGSGNTIYF.

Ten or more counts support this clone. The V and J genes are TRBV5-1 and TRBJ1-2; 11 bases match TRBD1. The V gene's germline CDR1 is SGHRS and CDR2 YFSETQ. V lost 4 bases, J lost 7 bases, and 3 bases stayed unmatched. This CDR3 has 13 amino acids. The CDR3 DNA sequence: TGCGCCAGCAGCGCCGGGACAGGGGGTGGCTACACCTTC. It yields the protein CASSAGTGGGYTF.

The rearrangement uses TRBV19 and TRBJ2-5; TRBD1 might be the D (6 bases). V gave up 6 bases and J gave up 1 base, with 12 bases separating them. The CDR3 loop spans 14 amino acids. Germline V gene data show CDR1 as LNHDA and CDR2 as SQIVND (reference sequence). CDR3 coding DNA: TGTGCCAGTAGACCCACAGGGATCCAAGAGACCCAGTACTTC. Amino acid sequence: CASRPTGIQETQYF. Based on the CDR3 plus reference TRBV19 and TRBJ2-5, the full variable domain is DGGITQSPKYLFRKEGQNVTLSCEQNLNHDAMYWYRQDPGQGLRLIYYSQIVNDFQKGDIAEGYSVSREKKESFPLTVTSAQKNPTAFYLCASRPTGIQETQYFGPGTRLLVL.

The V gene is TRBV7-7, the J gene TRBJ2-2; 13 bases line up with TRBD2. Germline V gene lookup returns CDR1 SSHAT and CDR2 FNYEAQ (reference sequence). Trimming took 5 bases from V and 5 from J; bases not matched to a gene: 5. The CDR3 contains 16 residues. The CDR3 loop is CASSPTGLAGTGELFF. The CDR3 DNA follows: TGTGCCAGCAGCCCTACGGGACTAGCGGGGACCGGGGAGCTGTTTTTT.

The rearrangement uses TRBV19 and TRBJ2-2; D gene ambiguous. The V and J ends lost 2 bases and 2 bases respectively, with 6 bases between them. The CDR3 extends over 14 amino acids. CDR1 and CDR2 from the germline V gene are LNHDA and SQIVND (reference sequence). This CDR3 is CASSINRNTGELFF. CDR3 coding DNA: TGTGCCAGTAGTATAAACCGAAACACCGGGGAGCTGTTTTTT.

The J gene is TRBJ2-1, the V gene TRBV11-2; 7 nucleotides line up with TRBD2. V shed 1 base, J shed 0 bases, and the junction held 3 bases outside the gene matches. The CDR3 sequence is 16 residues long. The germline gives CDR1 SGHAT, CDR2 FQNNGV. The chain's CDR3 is CASSLVGGGSYNEQFF. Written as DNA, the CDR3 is TGTGCCAGCAGCTTAGTCGGCGGGGGCTCCTACAATGAGCAGTTCTTC.

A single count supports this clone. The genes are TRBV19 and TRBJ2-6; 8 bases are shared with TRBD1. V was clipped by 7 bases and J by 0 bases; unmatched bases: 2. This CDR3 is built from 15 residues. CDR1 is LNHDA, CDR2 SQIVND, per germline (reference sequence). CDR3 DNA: TGTGCCAGTAACAGGGGGTCCTCTGGGGCCAACGTCCTGACTTTC. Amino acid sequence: CASNRGSSGANVLTF.

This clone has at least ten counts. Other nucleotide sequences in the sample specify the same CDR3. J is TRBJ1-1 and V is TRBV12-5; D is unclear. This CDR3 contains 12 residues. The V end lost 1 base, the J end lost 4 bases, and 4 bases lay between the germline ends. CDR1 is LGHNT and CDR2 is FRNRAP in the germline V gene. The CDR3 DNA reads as TGTGCTAGTGGTTTGGAAACCACTGAAGCTTTCTTT. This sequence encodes CASGLETTEAFF.

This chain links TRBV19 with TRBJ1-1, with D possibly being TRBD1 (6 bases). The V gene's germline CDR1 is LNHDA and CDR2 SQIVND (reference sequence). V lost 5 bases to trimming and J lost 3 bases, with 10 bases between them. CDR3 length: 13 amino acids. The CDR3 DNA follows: TGTGCCAGTAGTGAACAGGGTGACACTGAAGCTTTCTTT. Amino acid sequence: CASSEQGDTEAFF.

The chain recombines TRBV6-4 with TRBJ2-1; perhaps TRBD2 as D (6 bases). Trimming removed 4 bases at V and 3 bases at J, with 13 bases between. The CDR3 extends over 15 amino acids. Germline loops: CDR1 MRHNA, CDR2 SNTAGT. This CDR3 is CASSAELGGYNEQFF. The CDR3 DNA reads TGTGCCAGCAGTGCCGAGCTGGGAGGCTACAATGAGCAGTTCTTC.

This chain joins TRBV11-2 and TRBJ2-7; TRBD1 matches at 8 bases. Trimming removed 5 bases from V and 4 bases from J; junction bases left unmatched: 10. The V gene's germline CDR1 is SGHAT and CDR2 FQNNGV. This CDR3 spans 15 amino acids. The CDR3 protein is CASSPRTGFGYEQYF. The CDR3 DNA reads TGTGCCAGCAGCCCCCGGACAGGGTTTGGGTACGAGCAGTACTTC.

The CDR3 bases are TGTGCCAGTAGTACTCCTAGCGGGAGTTCCAATGAGCAGTTCTTC. Translated: CASSTPSGSSNEQFF. V and J are TRBV19 and TRBJ2-1; 10 bases fit TRBD2. From germline, CDR1 is LNHDA and CDR2 SQIVND (reference sequence). V lost 4 bases and J lost 6; bases outside the gene matches: 6. The CDR3 has 15 amino acids.

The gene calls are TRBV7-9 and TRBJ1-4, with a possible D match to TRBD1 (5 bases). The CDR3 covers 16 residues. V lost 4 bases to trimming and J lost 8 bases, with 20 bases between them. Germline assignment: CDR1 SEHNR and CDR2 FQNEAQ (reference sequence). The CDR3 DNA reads TGTGCCAGCAGCTCAACGGCCTATGGGGGACTAGAAAAACTGTTTTTT. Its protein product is CASSSTAYGGLEKLFF.

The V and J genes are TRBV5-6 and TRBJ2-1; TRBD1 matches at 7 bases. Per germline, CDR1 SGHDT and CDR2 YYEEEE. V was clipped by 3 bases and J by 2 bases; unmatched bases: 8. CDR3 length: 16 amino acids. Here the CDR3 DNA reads TGTGCCAGCAGCTATTGGACAGGCCTGCCCTACAATGAGCAGTTCTTC. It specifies CASSYWTGLPYNEQFF.

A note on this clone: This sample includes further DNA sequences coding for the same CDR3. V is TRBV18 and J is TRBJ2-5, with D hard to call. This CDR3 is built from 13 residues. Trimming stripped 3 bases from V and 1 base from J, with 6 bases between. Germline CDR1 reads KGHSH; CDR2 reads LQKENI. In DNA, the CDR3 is TGTGCCAGCTCACCGAGCATCCAAGAGACCCAGTACTTC. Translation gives CASSPSIQETQYF.

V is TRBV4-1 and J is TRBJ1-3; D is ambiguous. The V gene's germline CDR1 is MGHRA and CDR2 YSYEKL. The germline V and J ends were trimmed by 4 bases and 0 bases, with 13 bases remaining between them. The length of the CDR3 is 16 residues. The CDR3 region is CASSRDQGISGNTIYF. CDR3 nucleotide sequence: TGCGCCAGCAGCCGAGACCAAGGGATCTCTGGAAACACCATATATTTT.

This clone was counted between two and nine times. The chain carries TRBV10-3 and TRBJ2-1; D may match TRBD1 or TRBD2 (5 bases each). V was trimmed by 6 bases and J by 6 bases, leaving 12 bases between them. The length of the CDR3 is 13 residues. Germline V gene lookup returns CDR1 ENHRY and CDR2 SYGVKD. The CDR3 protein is CAIRGDGVNEQFF. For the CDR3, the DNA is TGTGCCATCAGGGGGGACGGCGTCAATGAGCAGTTCTTC.

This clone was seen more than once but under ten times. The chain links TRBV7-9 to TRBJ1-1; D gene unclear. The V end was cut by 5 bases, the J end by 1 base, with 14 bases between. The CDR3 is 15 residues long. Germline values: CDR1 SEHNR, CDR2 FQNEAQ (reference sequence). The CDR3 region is CASSPRLVRNTEAFF. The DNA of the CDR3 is TGTGCCAGCAGCCCCCGTCTTGTGCGGAACACTGAAGCTTTCTTT.

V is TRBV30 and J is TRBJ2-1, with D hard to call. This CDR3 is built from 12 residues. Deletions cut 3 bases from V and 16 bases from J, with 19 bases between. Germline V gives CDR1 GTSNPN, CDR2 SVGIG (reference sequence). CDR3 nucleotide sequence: TGTGCCTGGAGAGGTGTGGCCCTTCTCCACTTCTTC. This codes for CAWRGVALLHFF.

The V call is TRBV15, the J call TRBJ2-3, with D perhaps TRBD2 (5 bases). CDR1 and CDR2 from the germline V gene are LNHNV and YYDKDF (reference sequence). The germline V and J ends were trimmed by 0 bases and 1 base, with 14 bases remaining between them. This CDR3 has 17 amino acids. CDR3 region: CATSRDVDYQGTDTQYF. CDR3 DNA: TGTGCCACCAGCAGAGATGTAGACTACCAAGGCACAGATACGCAGTATTTT.

The CDR3 DNA reads as TGTGCCAGTAGTACGACTAGCGGACCCACAGATACGCAGTATTTT. Encoded protein: CASSTTSGPTDTQYF. The chain carries TRBV19 and TRBJ2-3, with 9 bases fitting TRBD2. The CDR3 sequence is 15 residues long. Germline CDR1 reads LNHDA; CDR2 reads SQIVND (reference sequence). J lost 2 bases, V lost 4 bases, and 4 bases had no gene match.

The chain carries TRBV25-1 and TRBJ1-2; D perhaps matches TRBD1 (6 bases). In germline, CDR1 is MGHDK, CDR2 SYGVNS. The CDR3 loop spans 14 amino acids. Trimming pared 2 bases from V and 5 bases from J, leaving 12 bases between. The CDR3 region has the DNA TGTGCCAGCAGTGAAGAGGGACAAATTTATGGCTACACCTTC. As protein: CASSEEGQIYGYTF.